These 4 T cell receptor beta chains originate from one sample sequenced in a study of T cells after yellow fever vaccination. TCRdb itself ran the 5' RACE reads through MiXCR, one entry per CDR3 protein. The table includes hundreds of thousands of distinct CDR3 sequences, 9.5% to 15% detected once. This specimen consisted of CD4+ T cells sorted from PBMCs, obtained 15 days after the yellow fever booster vaccination. Receptors were obtained from a man aged 18 to 30 who received the YFV17D yellow fever vaccine.

In this sample, this clonotype turned up a few times. The chain links TRBV7-9 to TRBJ1-1, with D tentatively TRBD1 (6 bases). The CDR3 consists of 13 residues. CDR1 is SEHNR, CDR2 FQNEAQ, per germline (reference sequence). The germline V and J ends were trimmed by 6 bases and 4 bases, with 12 bases remaining between them. The CDR3 DNA reads as TGTGCCAGCAGTTCCACAGGGAGCACTGAAGCTTTCTTT. The encoded protein is CASSSTGSTEAFF.

This sequence joins TRBV4-3 and TRBJ2-3, with 9 nucleotides matching TRBD2. This CDR3 contains 17 residues. V lost 0 bases and J lost 1; bases outside the gene matches: 5. The germline V gene has CDR1 LGHNA and CDR2 YSLEER. CDR3 sequence reads: CASSQDAPSGGTDTQYF. DNA of the CDR3: TGCGCCAGCAGCCAAGATGCGCCTAGCGGGGGCACAGATACGCAGTATTTT.

This clonotype was detected a few times. The V call is TRBV5-6, the J call TRBJ1-1; D not certain. Trimming stripped 0 bases from V and 6 bases from J, with 18 bases between. Germline CDR1 SGHDT, CDR2 YYEEEE. This CDR3 comprises 16 residues. As DNA, the CDR3 is TGTGCCAGCAGCTTGGTAGGGCAGCCCCCCGGGGCTGAAGCTTTCTTT. Its translation is CASSLVGQPPGAEAFF.

The chain recombines TRBV6-2 or TRBV6-3 with TRBJ2-1, with a weak D call TRBD2 (6 bases). V was pared by 5 bases and J by 7 bases, with 15 bases between. Germline V lookup: CDR1 MNHEY, CDR2 SVGEGT. This CDR3 comprises 14 residues. The CDR3 nucleotides read TGTGCCAGCAGTATCCGGGTGGGAGGAAATGAGCAGTTCTTC. The encoded protein is CASSIRVGGNEQFF.